One and the same sample provided the 21 T cell receptor beta chains below, sequenced in a study of T cells in women clearing cervical HPV infection. Repertoires were generated with immunoSEQ multiplex PCR, while TCRdb's copy carries only in-frame clones and drops some. The specimen's table records 30,000 to 45,000 clones. Sample: blood buffy coat. The receptors stem from a woman between 18 and 69 years old with a cervical HPV16 infection that either progressed to CIN3+ or cleared (not recorded which).

With regard to this clone: The DNA ends 3 residues before the CDR3 does, and the rest of the CDR3 is filled in from the germline J gene. The chain joins TRBV7-9 to TRBJ2-1; 9 bases line up with TRBD2. CDR3 length: 15 residues. V trimming: 4 bases; J trimming: 6 bases; junction bases outside the gene matches: 7. CDR1 and CDR2 from the germline V gene are SEHNR and FQNEAQ (reference sequence). CDR3 region: CASSSTGTSPNEQFF. Incomplete CDR3 DNA: TGTGCCAGCAGCTCAACCGGGACTAGCCCCAATGAG.

About this clone: The DNA ends 3 residues before the CDR3 does, and the rest of the CDR3 is filled in from the germline J gene. V gene TRBV29-1 combines with J gene TRBJ2-7; 10 bases line up with TRBD2. The CDR3 sequence is 13 residues long. Per the germline V gene, CDR1 is SQVTM and CDR2 is ANQGSEA. J was trimmed by 4 bases and V by 4 bases; bases with no gene match: 4. The CDR3 loop reads CSVAAGGRYEQYF. The CDR3 bases that were read are TGCAGCGTTGCAGCGGGGGGGCGATACGAG.

Concerning this clone: From the germline J gene comes the end of the CDR3, since the read stops 3 residues before it. The chain joins TRBV7-9 to TRBJ2-7, with a possible D match to TRBD2 (5 bases). The CDR3 has 15 residues. V was clipped by 3 bases and J by 2 bases, with 14 bases between them. CDR1 is SEHNR and CDR2 is FQNEAQ in the germline V gene (reference sequence). CDR3: CASSFTGLLAYEQYF. CDR3 DNA, as far as it was read: TGTGCCAGCAGCTTCACCGGACTCTTGGCCTACGAG.

As concerns this clone: The read falls 3 residues short of the CDR3 end, and the missing part is taken from the germline J gene. J is TRBJ2-2 and V is TRBV5-1; the D is unclear. In germline, CDR1 is SGHRS, CDR2 YFSETQ. V lost 2 bases, J lost 1 base, and 9 bases lay in between. The CDR3 is made up of 15 amino acids. The part of the CDR3 DNA that was read is TGCGCCAGCAGCTTAGAGGCCTGGAACACCGGGGAG. It yields the protein CASSLEAWNTGE. The CDR3 in full is CASSLEAWNTGELFF.

A note on this clone: The sequenced fragment ends 3 residues before the CDR3 boundary, so the rest is inferred from the germline J gene. V gene TRBV5-6 combines with J gene TRBJ1-5, with D perhaps matching TRBD1 (6 bases). Trimming removed 0 bases from V and 7 bases from J, with 11 bases in between. The CDR3 has 14 residues. Germline V gene lookup returns CDR1 SGHDT and CDR2 YYEEEE. The part of the CDR3 DNA that was read is TGTGCCAGCAGCTTGGACAGGGCAAGGCAGCCC. This translates into CASSLDRARQP. The whole CDR3 is CASSLDRARQPQHF.

A word on this clone: Read sequence stops 3 residues before the CDR3 end, and the germline J gene provides the missing end. The gene calls are TRBV18 and TRBJ1-2; D is possibly TRBD1 (5 bases). V dropped 3 bases and J dropped 7 bases, with 18 bases sitting between them. The germline gives CDR1 KGHSH, CDR2 LQKENI. CDR3 length equals 15 residues. The CDR3 is CASSPATAQGSGYTF. CDR3 DNA, as far as it was read: TGTGCCAGCTCACCGGCGACAGCCCAAGGATCTGGC.

About this clone: Read sequence stops 3 residues before the CDR3 end, and the germline J gene provides the missing end. The chain links TRBV11-1 to TRBJ2-7, with D perhaps matching TRBD1 (6 bases). Per germline, CDR1 SGHAT and CDR2 FQDESV (reference sequence). The CDR3 extends over 12 amino acids. V lost 8 bases, J lost 2 bases, and 10 bases lay in between. CDR3 bases read: TGTGCCAGCCGGGACAATACCTACGAG. It codes for CASRDNTYE. The whole CDR3 sequence is CASRDNTYEQYF.

Remarks on this clone: The read comes to an end 3 residues before the CDR3 does, leaving the germline J gene to fill in the end. The chain joins TRBV10-3 to TRBJ2-2; possibly TRBD1 or TRBD2 for D (5 bases each). The CDR3 covers 13 residues. V lost 7 bases and J lost 6, with 12 bases in between. Germline loops: CDR1 ENHRY, CDR2 SYGVKD. The CDR3: CAINQGEAGELFF. The covered CDR3 bases are TGTGCCATCAATCAGGGAGAGGCCGGGGAG.

Concerning this clone: The CDR3 end is not reached by the read, which stops 3 residues before it; the germline J gene fills it in. The V gene is TRBV19, the J gene TRBJ2-7, with 14 bases lining up with TRBD2. V lost 8 bases, J lost 5 bases, and 2 bases stayed unmatched. Germline lookup yields CDR1 LNHDA and CDR2 SQIVND (reference sequence). The CDR3 runs to 13 residues. The CDR3 DNA, read in part, is TGTGCCAGTGGGACTAGCGGGAGCCACGAG. Protein sequence: CASGTSGSHE. The whole CDR3 protein is CASGTSGSHEQYF. The full variable domain, its missing parts supplied by reference TRBV19 and TRBJ2-7, is DGGITQSPKYLFRKEGQNVTLSCEQNLNHDAMYWYRQDPGQGLRLIYYSQIVNDFQKGDIAEGYSVSREKKESFPLTVTSAQKNPTAFYLCASGTSGSHEQYFGPGTRLTVT.

The CDR3 bases that were read are TGTGCCAGCAGCCTCCTTCGGGGGACCGGCATTGAG. Protein: CASSLLRGTGIE. The complete CDR3 reads CASSLLRGTGIEQFF. The chain is built from TRBV5-6 and TRBJ2-1; a possible D gene is TRBD2 (6 bases). The read terminates 3 residues before the CDR3 end, so the remaining end is supplied by the germline J gene. V lost 4 bases to trimming and J lost 9 bases, with 20 bases between them. CDR3 length equals 15 residues. CDR1 SGHDT and CDR2 YYEEEE come from the germline V gene.

In the case of this clone: Coverage ceases 3 residues before the CDR3 finishes, and the germline J gene fills in the end. The chain carries TRBV11-2 and TRBJ1-1; D uncertain. CDR1 and CDR2 from the germline V gene are SGHAT and FQNNGV. Trimming left V 0 bases short and J 6 bases short, with 5 bases between. This CDR3 is built from 12 residues. This chain's CDR3 is CASSLDRSEAFF. CDR3 bases read: TGTGCCAGCAGCTTAGACAGGTCTGAA.

Remarks on this clone: The read stops 3 residues short of the end of the CDR3; the missing end is completed from the germline J gene. The rearrangement joins TRBV28 to TRBJ2-2; possible D gene TRBD1, 6 bases. The CDR3 consists of 13 residues. The germline gives CDR1 MDHEN, CDR2 SYDVKM. Trimming removed 8 bases from V and 4 bases from J, with 11 bases in between. The CDR3 bases that were read are TGTGCCAGCGGTCAACAGGGCACCGGGGAG. Its protein is CASGQQGTGE. The entire CDR3 reads CASGQQGTGELFF.

A remark on this clone: A read error may account for a junction end that differs from germline. The read comes to an end 3 residues before the CDR3 does, leaving the germline J gene to fill in the end. Other nucleotide sequences from this sample produce the same CDR3. The gene calls are TRBV7-9 and TRBJ1-6, with a tentative D call TRBD1 (5 bases). CDR1 is SEHNR and CDR2 is FQNEAQ in the germline V gene (reference sequence). CDR3 length equals 15 residues. CDR3 bases read: TGTGCTAGCAGCTTAGTGGGCAGGGTTGACTCACCC. This translates into CASSLVGRVDSP. From start to end, the CDR3 is CASSLVGRVDSPLHF.

A note on this clone: The read comes to an end 3 residues before the CDR3 does, leaving the germline J gene to fill in the end. The rearrangement uses TRBV14 and TRBJ2-7, with a weak D call TRBD1 (6 bases). The V and J ends lost 4 bases and 6 bases respectively, with 16 bases between them. The CDR3 extends over 14 amino acids. Germline CDR1 and CDR2: SGHDN and FVKESK. The CDR3 spells CASSPNRADGEQYF. The sequenced CDR3 bases are TGTGCCAGCAGCCCAAACAGGGCCGACGGCGAG.

Remarks on this clone: The read gets to within 3 residues of the CDR3 end, and the germline J gene fills in the rest. The rearrangement links TRBV7-2 to TRBJ2-7; 7 nucleotides align to TRBD2. Trimming removed 5 bases from V and 4 bases from J; junction bases left unmatched: 8. The length of the CDR3 is 14 residues. Germline V lookup: CDR1 SGHTA, CDR2 FQGNSA. CDR3 sequence reads: CASSPASGGYEQYF. CDR3 bases read: TGTGCCAGCAGCCCGGCTAGCGGTGGATACGAG.

Points on this clone: The read finishes 3 residues shy of the CDR3 end, and the germline J gene is used to complete it. The chain joins TRBV7-9 to TRBJ2-7; no firm D call. Germline CDR1 SEHNR, CDR2 FQNEAQ (reference sequence). The germline V and J ends were trimmed by 1 base and 6 bases, with 13 bases remaining between them. The CDR3 loop spans 14 amino acids. The CDR3 loop is CASSLVGSSREQYF. The sequenced CDR3 bases are TGTGCCAGCAGCTTAGTCGGGTCTTCCCGCGAG.

In the case of this clone: The sequenced fragment ends 3 residues before the CDR3 boundary, so the rest is inferred from the germline J gene. J is TRBJ1-2 and V is TRBV18, with 7 nucleotides matching TRBD1. The CDR3 has 15 residues. Per the germline V gene, CDR1 is KGHSH and CDR2 is LQKENI. The CDR3 region is CASSALDRASYDYTF. CDR3 DNA (partial): TGTGCCAGCTCGGCTCTTGACAGGGCCTCCTACGAC.

With respect to this clone: The sequence runs out 3 residues before the end of the CDR3; the remainder is reconstructed from the germline J gene. The chain has TRBV7-2 and TRBJ1-3, with D uncertain. The length of the CDR3 is 13 residues. Trimming shortened V by 4 bases and J by 2 bases, and 6 bases separated the two germline ends. The germline gives CDR1 SGHTA, CDR2 FQGNSA. CDR3 DNA, as far as it was read: TGTGCCAGCAGCTCCTCAGCTGGAAACACC. This gives the protein CASSSSAGNT. The CDR3 in full is CASSSSAGNTIYF.

In the case of this clone: The CDR3 end lies 3 residues beyond the end of the read and is filled in from the germline J gene. The chain joins TRBV20-1 to TRBJ2-5, with D tentatively TRBD1 (6 bases). Germline V gene lookup returns CDR1 DFQATT and CDR2 SNEGSKA (reference sequence). Trimming shortened V by 6 bases and J by 2 bases, and 19 bases separated the two germline ends. The CDR3 has 15 residues. CDR3 protein: CSAQKAGVGQETQYF. The CDR3 DNA, read in part, is TGCAGTGCCCAAAAAGCAGGGGTCGGGCAAGAGACC.

Points on this clone: The CDR3 end is not reached by the read, which stops 3 residues before it; the germline J gene fills it in. The chain recombines TRBV5-1 with TRBJ2-3; D may be TRBD2 (7 bases). The germline CDR1 and CDR2 sequences are SGHRS and YFSETQ. This CDR3 has 17 amino acids. V lost 0 bases to trimming and J lost 4 bases, with 18 bases between them. The CDR3 DNA, read in part, is TGCGCCAGCAGCTTGGCGTTCGGCGGGGGCTTGGCAGATACG. Its protein is CASSLAFGGGLADT. The whole CDR3 protein is CASSLAFGGGLADTQYF. Variable domain in full (rest from reference TRBV5-1 and TRBJ2-3): KAGVTQTPRYLIKTRGQQVTLSCSPISGHRSVSWYQQTPGQGLQFLFEYFSETQRNKGNFPGRFSGRQFSNSRSEMNVSTLELGDSALYLCASSLAFGGGLADTQYFGPGTRLTVL.

Partial CDR3 DNA: TGTGCCAGCAGCTTATCGGTACTCTCCTACGAG. Translating gives CASSLSVLSYE. The whole CDR3 region reads CASSLSVLSYEQYF. This rearrangement joins TRBV7-6 to TRBJ2-7; D remains ambiguous. With the read ending 3 residues before the CDR3 end, the germline J gene is used to fill in that end. CDR1 and CDR2 from the germline V gene are SGHVS and FNYEAQ. The CDR3 covers 14 residues. Trimming pared 2 bases from V and 0 bases from J, leaving 8 bases between. The complete variable domain, with remaining parts taken from reference TRBV7-6 and TRBJ2-7, reads GAGVSQSPRYKVTKRGQDVALRCDPISGHVSLYWYRQALGQGPEFLTYFNYEAQQDKSGLPNDRFSAERPEGSISTLTIQRTEQRDSAMYRCASSLSVLSYEQYFGPGTRLTVT.